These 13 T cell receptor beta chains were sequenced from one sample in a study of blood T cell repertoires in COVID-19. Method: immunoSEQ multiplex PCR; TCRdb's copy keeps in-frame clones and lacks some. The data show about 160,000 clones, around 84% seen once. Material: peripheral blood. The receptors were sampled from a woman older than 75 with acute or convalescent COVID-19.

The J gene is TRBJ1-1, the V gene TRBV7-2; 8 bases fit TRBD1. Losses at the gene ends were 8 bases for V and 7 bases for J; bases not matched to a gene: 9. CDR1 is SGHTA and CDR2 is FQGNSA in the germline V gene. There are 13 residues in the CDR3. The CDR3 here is CASGLGQGGEAFF. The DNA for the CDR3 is TGTGCCAGCGGCCTAGGACAGGGAGGTGAAGCTTTCTTT.

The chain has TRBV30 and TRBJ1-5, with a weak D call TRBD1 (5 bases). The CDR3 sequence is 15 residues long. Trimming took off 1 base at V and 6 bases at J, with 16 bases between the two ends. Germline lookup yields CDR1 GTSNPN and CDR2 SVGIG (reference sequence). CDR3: CAWSAGQGESQPQHF. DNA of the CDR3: TGTGCCTGGAGTGCGGGCCAGGGTGAGAGTCAGCCCCAGCATTTT.

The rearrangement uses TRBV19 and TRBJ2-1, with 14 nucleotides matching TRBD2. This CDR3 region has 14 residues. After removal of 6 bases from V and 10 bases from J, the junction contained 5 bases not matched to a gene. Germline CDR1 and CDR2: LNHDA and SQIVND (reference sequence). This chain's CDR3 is CASSGLAGGLEQFF. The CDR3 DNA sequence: TGTGCCAGTAGCGGACTAGCGGGAGGTTTGGAGCAGTTCTTC.

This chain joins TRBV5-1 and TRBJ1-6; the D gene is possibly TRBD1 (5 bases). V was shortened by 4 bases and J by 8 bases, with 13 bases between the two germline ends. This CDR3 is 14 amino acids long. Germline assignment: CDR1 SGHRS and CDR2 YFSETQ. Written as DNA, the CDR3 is TGCGCCAGCAGCGGGGCGCCAGCCCATTCACCCCTCCACTTT. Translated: CASSGAPAHSPLHF. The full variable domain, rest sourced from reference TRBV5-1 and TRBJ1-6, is KAGVTQTPRYLIKTRGQQVTLSCSPISGHRSVSWYQQTPGQGLQFLFEYFSETQRNKGNFPGRFSGRQFSNSRSEMNVSTLELGDSALYLCASSGAPAHSPLHFGNGTRLTVT.

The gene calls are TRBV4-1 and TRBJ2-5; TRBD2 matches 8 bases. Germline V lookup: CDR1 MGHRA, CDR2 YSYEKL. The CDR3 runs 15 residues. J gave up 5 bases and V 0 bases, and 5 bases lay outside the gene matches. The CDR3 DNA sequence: TGCGCCAGCAGCCAAGACGGTCGGGGGGGGGAGACCCAGTACTTC. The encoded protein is CASSQDGRGGETQYF.

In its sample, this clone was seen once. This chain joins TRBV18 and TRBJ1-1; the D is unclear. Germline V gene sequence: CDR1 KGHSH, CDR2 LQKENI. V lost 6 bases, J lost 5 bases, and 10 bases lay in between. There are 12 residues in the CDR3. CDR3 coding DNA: TGTGCCAGCTCGTCAGGAAGGACTGAAGCTTTCTTT. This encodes CASSSGRTEAFF. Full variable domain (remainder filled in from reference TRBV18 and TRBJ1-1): NAGVMQNPRHLVRRRGQEARLRCSPMKGHSHVYWYRQLPEEGLKFMVYLQKENIIDESGMPKERFSAEFPKEGPSILRIQQVVRGDSAAYFCASSSGRTEAFFGQGTRLTVV.

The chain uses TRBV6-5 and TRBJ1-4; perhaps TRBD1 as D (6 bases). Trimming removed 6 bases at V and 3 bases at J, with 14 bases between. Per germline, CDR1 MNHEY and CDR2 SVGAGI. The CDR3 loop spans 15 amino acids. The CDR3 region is CASRQGRGSNEKLFF. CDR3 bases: TGTGCCAGCAGACAGGGAAGGGGGTCTAATGAAAAACTGTTTTTT.

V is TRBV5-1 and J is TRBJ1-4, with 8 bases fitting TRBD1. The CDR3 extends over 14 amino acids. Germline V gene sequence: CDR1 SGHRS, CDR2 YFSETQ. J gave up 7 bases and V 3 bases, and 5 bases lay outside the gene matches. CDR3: CASSSATGVEKLFF. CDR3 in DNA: TGCGCCAGCAGCTCCGCGACAGGGGTTGAAAAACTGTTTTTT.

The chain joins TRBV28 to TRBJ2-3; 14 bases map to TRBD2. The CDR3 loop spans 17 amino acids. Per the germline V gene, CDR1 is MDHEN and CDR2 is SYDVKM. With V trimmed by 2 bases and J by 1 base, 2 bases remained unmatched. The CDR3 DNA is TGTGCCAGCAGTTTACCGGGACTAGCGGGAGGCACAGATACGCAGTATTTT. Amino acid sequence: CASSLPGLAGGTDTQYF.

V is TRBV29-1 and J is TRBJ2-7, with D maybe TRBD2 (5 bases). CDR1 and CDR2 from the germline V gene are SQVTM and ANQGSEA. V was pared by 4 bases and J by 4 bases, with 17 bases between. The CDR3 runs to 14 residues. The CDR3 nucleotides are TGCAGCGTTGGCGGCGCCGGGGTAAGGTACGAGCAGTACTTC. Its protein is CSVGGAGVRYEQYF.

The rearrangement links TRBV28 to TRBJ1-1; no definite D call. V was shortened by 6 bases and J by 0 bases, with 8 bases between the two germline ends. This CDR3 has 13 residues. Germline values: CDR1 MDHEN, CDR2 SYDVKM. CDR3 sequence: CASSQRVNTEAFF. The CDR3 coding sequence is TGTGCCAGCAGCCAACGGGTGAACACTGAAGCTTTCTTT.

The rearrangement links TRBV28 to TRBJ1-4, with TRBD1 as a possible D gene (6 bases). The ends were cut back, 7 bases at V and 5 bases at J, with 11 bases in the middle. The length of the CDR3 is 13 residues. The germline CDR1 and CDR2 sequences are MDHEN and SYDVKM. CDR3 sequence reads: CASKGGRNEKLFF. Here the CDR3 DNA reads TGTGCCAGCAAGGGGGGGAGAAATGAAAAACTGTTTTTT.

The CDR3 sequence: CASSMAGSNTEAFF. CDR3 DNA sequence: TGTGCCAGTAGTATGGCTGGCAGTAACACTGAAGCTTTCTTT. V gene TRBV19 combines with J gene TRBJ1-1; D unresolved. The CDR3 runs 14 residues. V lost 3 bases and J 2 bases, leaving 10 bases between the germline ends. Germline CDR1 reads LNHDA; CDR2 reads SQIVND (reference sequence).